This paragraph reports one TCR beta chain. The antigen it recognizes is unknown. Base-call qualities are not available, and no considerably larger clone is one nucleotide away. Libraries were built with 5' RACE. For sequencing, an Illumina HiSeq 2000 was employed. Template switching introduced a universal primer binding site; the final cDNA contained a unique molecular identifier, enabling accurate counting of TCR cDNA molecules. First-strand cDNA for TCR alpha and beta chains was synthesized from specific primers in the conserved constant-segment region. To control for contamination, each cDNA library was double barcoded with a SMART-Mk sample barcode plus Illumina barcodes. Two successive PCR steps introduced TruSeq adapter sequences along with Illumina sample barcodes. Sequencing of the TCR alpha and beta cDNA libraries was done on the Illumina HiSeq platform using custom primers. As for how the authors treated the data: MiGEC processed the raw reads to extract unique molecular identifiers, while MiXCR was used to determine the CDR3 positions. For each individual, recombination models were inferred using an EM algorithm with the repgenHMM and IGoR tools. Shared clonotype analysis was performed with the tcR package in R, normalizing sharing by the product of cloneset sizes. Out-of-frame nonproductive sequences were analyzed to study raw recombination free of thymic and clonal selection effects. The raw public data were reprocessed by TCRdb itself: fastp quality trimming at Q25, MiXCR clonotype calling, in-frame beta chains only. When rows share a CDR3 protein, they turn into one entry using the most common DNA and genes. Here the V and J calls rest on TCRdb's processing, not on the authors' analysis. Across this sample there are approximately 210,000 distinct CDR3 sequences, with 6.5% to 8% seen only once. Approximately 14% of the sample is held by the ten biggest clonotypes.

Every donor in the study was a healthy Caucasian. The twin cohort consisted of three pairs of female monozygotic twins, all aged roughly 18 to 29 years. CD4+ and CD8+ T cell populations were isolated with positive isolation kits from Invitrogen. These data come from a study of identical twins (dated by TCRdb to about 2016). Background for the entire study: To test whether fetal clonotypes persist, the study used deep sequencing on TCR alpha and beta repertoires from monozygotic twins, unrelated adults of various ages, and cord blood. To rule out contamination, replicate twin experiments were performed at different times with different library preparation protocols.

Study-wide conclusions, independent of this receptor: Compared with coincidental sharing between unrelated individuals, out-of-frame TCR alpha sequences shared between twins showed an excess of sequences with low generation probability. Because the same donors could not be followed over many years, the conclusions relied on cross-sectional statistical analysis. Invariant T cells such as MAIT and iNKT could partly confound zero-insertion analyses, although diverse VJ usage argued against such confounding for most clonotypes. Fewer insertions were carried by abundant cord blood beta clonotypes; a weaker similar trend was observed in young adult naive repertoires, while no such trend was observed in memory repertoires. In beta out-of-frame sequences, excess twin sharing was weaker, because having fewer shared sequences lowered the signal-to-noise ratio. Out-of-frame TCR alpha sharing in monozygotic twins was systematically underestimated by recombination models, whereas sharing between unrelated individuals was in agreement with the recombination models.

The CDR3 holds 18 amino acids from the cysteine to the phenylalanine. Of the read, only the CDR3 DNA is kept; its 54 bases are in frame from base 1. Reading the germline V gene (reference sequence) gives CDR1 SGHNT and CDR2 YYREEE. The germline V and J ends show losses of 0 bases and 5 bases respectively, and no gene match explains 11 bases of the junction. Separately, the same data were catalogued under a study of T cells expressing NK-cell markers. The second investigation adds: Three sorted T-cell subsets (CD3+CD56+NKG2C+, CD3+CD56+NKG2C- and CD3+CD56-NKG2C+) from 8 or 9 donors had their TCR beta-chain repertoires profiled. Seven of the eight sequenced donors were HCMV-seropositive and one was HCMV-seronegative. In several experiments an anti-gammadeltaTCR antibody was added to restrict sorting to alphabetaTCR-expressing T cells. In roughly 6 donors, the dominant CD3+CD56+NKG2C+ clonotypes were found to rank among the top 10 CD8+ clonotypes and to make up about 1.0-8% of CD8+ T cells. Those dominant clonotypes were again the most abundant among CD3+CD56-NKG2C+ cells in several donors, at about 28.3-65%. It remained unclear whether the expanded NKG2C-expressing T cell clones were specific for HCMV antigens. All eight donors whose samples were sequenced were randomly selected healthy volunteers, three of them men and five women. HCMV-specific IgG was detected in serum with a commercial ELISA kit to determine HCMV serostatus. MIGEC was used to demultiplex reads and group the reads by UMI, and MiTCR was used to assemble and quantify clonotypes. Only TCR cDNA sequences supported by at least two reads were kept to exclude erroneous sequences. The tcR package was used for downstream repertoire analysis, and clonotypes were matched between fractions using CDR3 nucleotide sequence together with V segment. VDJmatch was used to annotate antigen specificity against VDJdb, with one amino acid substitution in CDR3 allowed.

The TCR originated in a woman under 30 in good health. Sequencing was performed on CD8+ T cells sorted from blood. The chain is made from TRBV5-4 and TRBJ2-2; TRBD2 matches 9 bases in the middle. The CDR3 loop reads CASSLGLAGRGRTGELFF. The DNA reads TGTGCCAGCAGCTTGGGTCTAGCGGGAAGAGGTCGGACCGGGGAGCTGTTTTTT.